The 28 T cell receptor beta chains in this list originate from one sample, sequenced in a study of T-cell memory formation after mild COVID-19. One entry per CDR3 protein results from TCRdb running MiXCR on the 5' RACE reads. The repertoire includes 250,000 or so distinct CDR3 sequences, 15% to 20% of them detected once, and more than 20% sits in the top ten. The sample was PBMCs or a T cell subset sorted from them (not recorded which). The receptors derive from a young man who had mild COVID-19 (a few samples of this study predate the infection). Cell type and time point are not known.

J is TRBJ2-3 and V is TRBV29-1, with 9 bases matching TRBD1. The germline V gene encodes CDR1 SQVTM and CDR2 ANQGSEA. V dropped 6 bases and J dropped 2; count of bases not matched to a gene: 6. CDR3 size: 14 residues. The CDR3: CSVLRDRDTDTQYF. The CDR3 DNA follows: TGCAGCGTCCTCAGGGACAGGGACACAGATACGCAGTATTTT.

V gene TRBV6-2 or TRBV6-3 combines with J gene TRBJ1-5; tentatively, D is TRBD1 (5 bases). The CDR3 spans 16 residues. Germline V CDR1 and CDR2: MNHEY, SVGEGT. V dropped 6 bases and J dropped 0 bases, with 15 bases sitting between them. The CDR3 reads CASSPSRGGSNQPQHF. As DNA, the CDR3 is TGTGCCAGCAGCCCCTCTCGCGGGGGTAGCAATCAGCCCCAGCATTTT.

The chain has TRBV12-3 or TRBV12-4 and TRBJ1-5; TRBD1 is a possible D gene (5 bases). The germline V and J ends were trimmed by 3 bases and 6 bases, with 12 bases remaining between them. The CDR3 is made up of 14 amino acids. The CDR3 DNA is TGTGCCAGCAGTTTTCGTACTGGGGGTCAGCCCCAGCATTTT. This gives the protein CASSFRTGGQPQHF.

A few counts support this clonotype. The chain couples TRBV20-1 to TRBJ2-5; TRBD2 might be the D (6 bases). This CDR3 contains 12 residues. Germline V gene sequence: CDR1 DFQATT, CDR2 SNEGSKA (reference sequence). Trimming cost V 5 bases and J 7 bases, with 14 bases left between them. The CDR3 region is CSAGAGYGTQYF. The CDR3 DNA follows: TGCAGTGCTGGGGCGGGGTACGGGACCCAGTACTTC.

This chain links TRBV28 with TRBJ2-7; 7 bases are shared with TRBD2. The V gene end was trimmed by 6 bases and the J gene end by 8 bases; junction bases not matched to a gene: 13. CDR1 is MDHEN and CDR2 is SYDVKM in the germline V gene. CDR3 length: 14 amino acids. The CDR3 spells CASRPLGGGTKQYV. The CDR3 region has the DNA TGTGCCAGCAGACCTCTCGGGGGAGGGACGAAGCAGTACGTC.

V gene TRBV5-6 combines with J gene TRBJ2-5; maybe TRBD1 (5 bases). The V end lost 4 bases, the J end lost 5 bases, and 15 bases lay between the germline ends. Germline V gene lookup returns CDR1 SGHDT and CDR2 YYEEEE. CDR3 length: 14 amino acids. CDR3 amino acids: CASSLGPLGETQYF. The DNA of the CDR3 is TGTGCCAGCAGCCTGGGGCCTCTGGGTGAGACCCAGTACTTC.

This clonotype was seen more than once but under ten times. The chain is built from TRBV11-2 and TRBJ2-7; no firm D call. This CDR3 has 15 amino acids. Trimming removed 1 base from V and 0 bases from J, with 10 bases in between. The V gene's germline CDR1 is SGHAT and CDR2 FQNNGV. As DNA, the CDR3 is TGTGCCAGCAGCTTAGGTCTTGGCACCTCCTACGAGCAGTACTTC. Its protein is CASSLGLGTSYEQYF.

This clonotype was observed a handful of times. This chain uses TRBV5-1 with TRBJ2-3; D unclear. There are 17 residues in the CDR3. Germline CDR1 is SGHRS and CDR2 is YFSETQ. The ends were cut back, 0 bases at V and 4 bases at J, with 18 bases in the middle. CDR3 sequence reads: CASSLAPGLELADTQYF. CDR3 DNA sequence: TGCGCCAGCAGCTTGGCCCCTGGCCTGGAGCTAGCAGATACGCAGTATTTT.

The rearrangement links TRBV12-3 or TRBV12-4 to TRBJ1-5; D gene ambiguous. The CDR3 totals 18 residues. The ends were cut back, 6 bases at V and 0 bases at J, with 21 bases in the middle. CDR3 DNA sequence: TGTGCCAGCAGCAGAACATGGTATAGATCTCTTAGCAATCAGCCCCAGCATTTT. This translates into CASSRTWYRSLSNQPQHF.

CDR3 sequence reads: CASSYSIPQPQHF. The CDR3 region has the DNA TGTGCCAGCAGTTACTCGATACCCCAGCCCCAGCATTTT. This chain links TRBV6-2 or TRBV6-3 with TRBJ1-5; D unresolved. The CDR3 has 13 amino acids. Germline CDR1 reads MNHEY; CDR2 reads SVGEGT. V dropped 0 bases and J dropped 7 bases, with 7 bases sitting between them.

This clonotype came up a few times. The chain employs TRBV6-2 or TRBV6-3 and TRBJ2-2; 14 nucleotides match TRBD2. The CDR3 runs 18 residues. From germline, CDR1 is MNHEY and CDR2 SVGEGT. The trim removed 5 bases at V and 0 bases at J, leaving 5 bases unmatched. The CDR3 bases are TGTGCCAGCAGTCCCTGGACTAGCGGGGGGCCGAACACCGGGGAGCTGTTTTTT. Translation: CASSPWTSGGPNTGELFF.

The genes are TRBV5-1 and TRBJ2-1; 7 nucleotides align to TRBD2. Germline CDR1 and CDR2: SGHRS and YFSETQ. With 5 bases clipped from V and 3 bases from J, the junction kept 8 bases outside the gene matches. This CDR3 is 15 amino acids long. CDR3 sequence reads: CASRLLAGVYNEQFF. The CDR3 nucleotides are TGCGCCAGCAGATTGTTAGCGGGCGTCTACAATGAGCAGTTCTTC.

The CDR3 DNA is TGTGCCAGCAGCTTTTTTGGAAGCTATGGCTACACCTTC. It specifies CASSFFGSYGYTF. This chain connects TRBV7-9 to TRBJ1-2; D unresolved. Germline loops: CDR1 SEHNR, CDR2 FQNEAQ (reference sequence). Between the trimmed V and J ends, which lost 3 bases and 4 bases, there was a span of 9 bases. There are 13 residues in the CDR3.

The rearrangement links TRBV7-8 to TRBJ2-5, with 7 bases matching TRBD1. V trimming: 3 bases; J trimming: 0 bases; junction bases outside the gene matches: 4. Germline V gene sequence: CDR1 SGHVS, CDR2 FQNEAQ. The CDR3 is 15 residues long. DNA for the CDR3: TGTGCCAGCAGCTTCGCTCAGGGGGACCAAGAGACCCAGTACTTC. This codes for CASSFAQGDQETQYF.

The genes are TRBV4-1 and TRBJ1-2; 8 bases fit TRBD1. This CDR3 spans 19 amino acids. The V gene end was trimmed by 1 base and the J gene end by 5 bases; junction bases not matched to a gene: 18. CDR1 is MGHRA and CDR2 is YSYEKL in the germline V gene. In DNA form, the CDR3 reads TGCGCCAGCAGCCAAGGAGGGCTTTCGCAGGGGGCGCGGTTGTATGGCTACACCTTC. Translation: CASSQGGLSQGARLYGYTF.

The chain joins TRBV10-3 to TRBJ2-1; D possibly uses TRBD1 or TRBD2 (5 bases each). The CDR3 runs to 11 residues. V dropped 7 bases and J dropped 9 bases, with 10 bases sitting between them. Germline CDR1 is ENHRY and CDR2 is SYGVKD. CDR3 bases: TGTGCCATCAAGCAGGGACGTGAGCAGTTCTTC. Amino acid sequence: CAIKQGREQFF.

This clonotype has a count of ten or more. This chain uses TRBV11-3 with TRBJ2-1; a possible D gene is TRBD1 (6 bases). Trimming took 5 bases from V and 3 from J, leaving 14 bases between them. The CDR3 is made up of 15 amino acids. Germline V lookup: CDR1 SGHNT, CDR2 YENEEA. The CDR3 coding sequence is TGTGCCAGCAGCCAAAAACAGGGAGACTACAATGAGCAGTTCTTC. It translates to CASSQKQGDYNEQFF.

The chain recombines TRBV29-1 with TRBJ2-2; D is perhaps TRBD1 or TRBD2 (5 bases each). The V end was cut by 8 bases, the J end by 4 bases, with 14 bases between. This CDR3 has 13 residues. Germline CDR1 is SQVTM and CDR2 is ANQGSEA. The CDR3 spells CSLWDGLTGELFF. In DNA form, the CDR3 reads TGCAGCCTTTGGGACGGCCTCACCGGGGAGCTGTTTTTT.

This clonotype was observed a few times. V is TRBV9 and J is TRBJ2-1, with D possibly being TRBD1 or TRBD2 (5 bases each). Trimming removed 4 bases at V and 2 bases at J, with 13 bases between. Germline-derived CDR1 and CDR2 are SGDLS and YYNGEE. This CDR3 has 15 residues. DNA of the CDR3: TGTGCCAGCAGCACCCGGGACGGGACCTACAATGAGCAGTTCTTC. This translates into CASSTRDGTYNEQFF.

This clonotype was detected only once. This rearrangement joins TRBV11-3 to TRBJ2-7; weak D call: TRBD1 (6 bases). CDR1 and CDR2 from the germline V gene are SGHNT and YENEEA. The CDR3 consists of 14 residues. V was pared by 5 bases and J by 7 bases, with 18 bases between. CDR3: CASSHRASAWEQYF. For the CDR3, the DNA is TGTGCCAGCAGCCACAGGGCCTCGGCCTGGGAGCAGTACTTC.

A single count supports this clonotype. The chain joins TRBV2 to TRBJ2-1; a possible D gene is TRBD1 (5 bases). Germline loops: CDR1 SNHLY, CDR2 FYNNEI. The CDR3 contains 12 residues. V was clipped by 3 bases and J by 10 bases, with 10 bases between them. This CDR3 reads CASSDGAGEQFF. DNA of the CDR3: TGTGCCAGCAGTGATGGGGCAGGGGAGCAGTTCTTC.

This clonotype was recorded a few times. The chain uses TRBV20-1 and TRBJ2-7; 13 bases agree with TRBD2. This CDR3 is 13 amino acids long. The germline V gene has CDR1 DFQATT and CDR2 SNEGSKA (reference sequence). After removal of 5 bases from V and 6 bases from J, the junction contained 4 bases not matched to a gene. The CDR3 DNA sequence: TGCAGTGCTGGGGGACTAGCGGGGTTCGAGCAGTACTTC. It encodes CSAGGLAGFEQYF.

This clonotype was picked up a small number of times. The rearrangement joins TRBV7-3 to TRBJ2-1; D remains unclear. Germline V lookup: CDR1 SGHTA, CDR2 FQGTGA. The CDR3 totals 13 residues. Trimming took off 4 bases at V and 6 bases at J, with 10 bases between the two ends. The CDR3: CASSSPAVNEQFF. The CDR3 DNA is TGTGCCAGCAGCTCCCCTGCAGTCAATGAGCAGTTCTTC. Looking up the rest from reference TRBV7-3 and TRBJ2-1 gives the full variable domain: GAGVSQTPSNKVTEKGKYVELRCDPISGHTALYWYRQSLGQGPEFLIYFQGTGAADDSGLPNDRFFAVRPEGSVSTLKIQRTERGDSAVYLCASSSPAVNEQFFGPGTRLTVL.

This chain connects TRBV7-9 to TRBJ2-2; no clear D gene. The V gene lost 2 bases and the J gene lost 2 bases, with 9 bases spanning the gap. CDR1 is SEHNR and CDR2 is FQNEAQ in the germline V gene (reference sequence). CDR3 length equals 15 residues. CDR3 nucleotide sequence: TGTGCCAGCAGCTTAAGGTCCGGAAACACCGGGGAGCTGTTTTTT. Translation gives CASSLRSGNTGELFF.

A single count supports this clonotype. The rearrangement uses TRBV12-5 and TRBJ1-3, with unresolved D. The CDR3 has 18 residues. CDR1 and CDR2 (germline): LGHNT, FRNRAP. V lost 5 bases to trimming and J lost 0 bases, with 20 bases between them. The CDR3 sequence: CASGRTEESSSSGNTIYF. As DNA, the CDR3 is TGTGCTAGTGGTCGGACCGAAGAGAGCTCAAGCTCTGGAAACACCATATATTTT.

The rearrangement links TRBV6-2 or TRBV6-3 to TRBJ2-1; 7 bases are a match to TRBD2. V trimming: 7 bases; J trimming: 0 bases; junction bases outside the gene matches: 3. Germline CDR1 is MNHEY and CDR2 is SVGEGT. There are 14 residues in the CDR3. The CDR3 loop reads CASTTGGSYNEQFF. The CDR3 bases are TGTGCCAGCACCACGGGGGGCTCCTACAATGAGCAGTTCTTC.

The V call is TRBV4-2, the J call TRBJ2-3; D is uncertain. This CDR3 comprises 12 residues. Trimming removed 4 bases at V and 5 bases at J, with 7 bases between. Germline assignment: CDR1 LGHNA and CDR2 YNFKEQ. CDR3 DNA sequence: TGTGCCAGCAGCCCTGTTGGAGATACGCAGTATTTT. The encoded protein is CASSPVGDTQYF.

The sample holds a few counts of this clonotype. The chain joins TRBV11-2 to TRBJ2-5, with D perhaps TRBD2 (5 bases). Deletions cut 5 bases from V and 2 bases from J, with 18 bases between. The CDR3 runs to 16 residues. CDR1 is SGHAT and CDR2 is FQNNGV in the germline V gene. The CDR3 bases are TGTGCCAGCAGCCCTCCCTCGGGGTTTGGGCAAGAGACCCAGTACTTC. Translating it yields CASSPPSGFGQETQYF.